This passage covers 27 T cell receptor beta chains from one sample sequenced in a study of shared clonotypes between healthy human individuals. The data were produced by immunoSEQ multiplex PCR, yet TCRdb's version contains in-frame clones alone and is incomplete. The table records about 2 million clones, over 85% of them present only once. The sample was naive CD4+ T cells sorted from blood. The subset denotes: CD45RA+ positively selected. The receptors were sampled from a man aged 18 to 30 in good health.

The chain is built from TRBV15 and TRBJ1-1, with a weak D call TRBD1 (6 bases). The CDR3 is made up of 14 amino acids. In germline, CDR1 is LNHNV, CDR2 YYDKDF (reference sequence). With 4 bases removed from V and 0 bases from J, the gap between germline ends came to 9 bases. CDR3 region: CATSTDRMNTEAFF. Here the CDR3 DNA reads TGTGCCACCAGCACCGACAGGATGAACACTGAAGCTTTCTTT.

The chain joins TRBV27 to TRBJ2-1; TRBD1 or TRBD2 may be the D gene (5 bases each). V was cut by 5 bases and J by 0 bases, with 14 bases left in between. The CDR3 has 16 residues. CDR1 is MNHEY and CDR2 is SMNVEV in the germline V gene (reference sequence). In nucleotides, the CDR3 is TGTGCCAGCAGTCCGGTCGGGACCAGCTCCTACAATGAGCAGTTCTTC. This sequence encodes CASSPVGTSSYNEQFF.

The V gene is TRBV14, the J gene TRBJ2-5; D is possibly TRBD1 (6 bases). The CDR3 is made up of 13 amino acids. The germline CDR1 and CDR2 sequences are SGHDN and FVKESK. Trimming left V 4 bases short and J 9 bases short, with 15 bases between. The CDR3 region is CASSRGHAGAQYF. The CDR3 bases are TGTGCCAGCAGCCGGGGACATGCCGGGGCCCAGTACTTC. The whole variable domain, remainder taken from reference TRBV14 and TRBJ2-5, is EAGVTQFPSHSVIEKGQTVTLRCDPISGHDNLYWYRRVMGKEIKFLLHFVKESKQDESGMPNNRFLAERTGGTYSTLKVQPAELEDSGVYFCASSRGHAGAQYFGPGTRLLVL.

The rearrangement uses TRBV19 and TRBJ2-7; unclear D gene. The CDR3 length is 14 residues. From germline, CDR1 is LNHDA and CDR2 SQIVND (reference sequence). Trimming removed 5 bases at V and 5 bases at J, with 16 bases between. The chain's CDR3 is CASSPTRKSDEQYF. In nucleotides, the CDR3 is TGTGCCAGTAGTCCAACAAGAAAATCGGACGAGCAGTACTTC.

The gene calls are TRBV30 and TRBJ2-7; 7 bases align to TRBD1. The CDR3 is 15 residues long. CDR1 is GTSNPN, CDR2 SVGIG, per germline (reference sequence). The trim removed 2 bases at V and 2 bases at J, leaving 9 bases unmatched. CDR3 region: CAWSPAGTVPYEQYF. For the CDR3, the DNA is TGTGCCTGGAGTCCTGCCGGGACAGTCCCCTACGAGCAGTACTTC.

Points on this clone: Sequence at one end of the junction differs from germline and may be a read error. The chain combines TRBV7-6 with TRBJ2-3; 12 bases align to TRBD2. This CDR3 is 17 amino acids long. The germline CDR1 and CDR2 sequences are SGHVS and FNYEAQ. Written as DNA, the CDR3 is TGTGCCAGCAGTTTAGAGGCTAGCGGGGGGGGCACAGATACGCAGTATTTT. It translates to CASSLEASGGGTDTQYF.

The genes are TRBV7-2 and TRBJ2-3; D might be TRBD1 (6 bases). The V end was cut by 1 base, the J end by 0 bases, with 8 bases between. Germline V gene data show CDR1 as SGHTA and CDR2 as FQGNSA. The CDR3 runs to 15 residues. This CDR3 is CASSLGGPSTDTQYF. CDR3 bases: TGTGCCAGCAGCTTAGGGGGGCCAAGCACAGATACGCAGTATTTT. The variable domain in full, completed from reference TRBV7-2 and TRBJ2-3, reads GAGVSQSPSNKVTEKGKDVELRCDPISGHTALYWYRQSLGQGLEFLIYFQGNSAPDKSGLPSDRFSAERTGGSVSTLTIQRTQQEDSAVYLCASSLGGPSTDTQYFGPGTRLTVL.

CDR3 coding DNA: TGCGCCAGCAGTGGACAGGCGAACACCGGGGAGCTGTTTTTT. Translating gives CASSGQANTGELFF. V and J are TRBV10-1 and TRBJ2-2; TRBD1 is a possible D gene (6 bases). This CDR3 spans 14 amino acids. The V end was cut by 4 bases, the J end by 0 bases, with 6 bases between. The germline gives CDR1 WNHNN, CDR2 SYGVQD (reference sequence).

Regarding this clone: This CDR3 is also generated by other DNA sequences in the sample. The CDR3 here is CAISEQGGTEAFF. CDR3 nucleotide sequence: TGTGCCATCAGTGAGCAAGGGGGAACTGAAGCTTTCTTT. The chain has TRBV10-3 and TRBJ1-1; D perhaps matches TRBD1 (6 bases). CDR3 size: 13 residues. The germline CDR1 and CDR2 sequences are ENHRY and SYGVKD. Trimming left V 2 bases short and J 5 bases short, with 9 bases between.

Note on this clone: Other DNA sequences within the sample encode an identical CDR3. The chain is built from TRBV5-6 and TRBJ2-3; no clear D gene. V lost 0 bases, J lost 0 bases, and 5 bases lay in between. Germline CDR1 SGHDT, CDR2 YYEEEE. The CDR3 sequence is 14 residues long. CDR3 nucleotide sequence: TGTGCCAGCAGCTTGGGTCGTAGCACAGATACGCAGTATTTT. It yields the protein CASSLGRSTDTQYF.

The chain recombines TRBV2 with TRBJ2-3; D may be TRBD2 (5 bases). V was clipped by 4 bases and J by 7 bases, with 12 bases between them. The CDR3 spans 13 residues. Per the germline V gene, CDR1 is SNHLY and CDR2 is FYNNEI. CDR3 DNA sequence: TGTGCCAGCAGTGGTGGGAGTGGGAATACGCAGTATTTT. Translating gives CASSGGSGNTQYF.

The chain employs TRBV9 and TRBJ1-5, with D maybe TRBD1 (5 bases). Per germline, CDR1 SGDLS and CDR2 YYNGEE. The CDR3 loop spans 13 amino acids. The V gene lost 4 bases and the J gene lost 7 bases, with 12 bases spanning the gap. The CDR3 DNA reads TGTGCCAGCAGCTCGGGACTGGGACAGCCCCAGCATTTT. Its protein is CASSSGLGQPQHF.

This clone was seen just once. The CDR3 DNA follows: TGCGCCAGCAGCCCTTTAATGACAGGGACGAACACCGGGGAGCTGTTTTTT. It is translated as CASSPLMTGTNTGELFF. The rearrangement links TRBV5-1 to TRBJ2-2; 7 nucleotides agree with TRBD1. The CDR3 covers 17 residues. V was pared by 4 bases and J by 0 bases, with 9 bases of the junction left unmatched. Germline V gives CDR1 SGHRS, CDR2 YFSETQ.

Turning to this clone: Possible read error: a much larger clone is one base away. This same CDR3 is encoded by further DNA sequences in the sample. The V and J genes are TRBV28 and TRBJ1-4; D unresolved. The CDR3 consists of 13 residues. The germline V gene has CDR1 MDHEN and CDR2 SYDVKM. The ends were cut back, 5 bases at V and 10 bases at J, with 14 bases in the middle. CDR3 bases: TGTGCCAGCAGTACGGGAACAGACCCAAAACTGTTTTTT. This codes for CASSTGTDPKLFF.

The J gene is TRBJ2-1, the V gene TRBV5-1, with 8 bases aligning to TRBD1. There are 16 residues in the CDR3. Germline values: CDR1 SGHRS, CDR2 YFSETQ. Trimming took 4 bases from V and 4 from J; bases not matched to a gene: 10. The CDR3 sequence is CASSEPGTGVYNEQFF. The DNA of the CDR3 is TGCGCCAGCAGCGAGCCTGGGACAGGCGTATACAATGAGCAGTTCTTC.

The V and J genes are TRBV30 and TRBJ2-3; D call uncertain. V lost 0 bases and J lost 2, with 12 bases in between. Looked up from germline, CDR1 is GTSNPN and CDR2 is SVGIG (reference sequence). The CDR3 sequence is 15 residues long. CDR3 nucleotides: TGTGCCTGGAGTGTAGGGCAGAAGTTCACAGATACGCAGTATTTT. Translated, it gives CAWSVGQKFTDTQYF.

The chain carries TRBV5-1 and TRBJ2-7; 8 bases are a match to TRBD2. The J segment lost 5 bases and the V segment lost 4 bases, leaving 8 bases of the junction unmatched. CDR1 SGHRS and CDR2 YFSETQ come from the germline V gene. This CDR3 spans 14 amino acids. The CDR3 reads CASSGLAGGHEQYF. In nucleotides, the CDR3 is TGCGCCAGCAGCGGCCTAGCGGGCGGACACGAGCAGTACTTC.

On this clone: Other DNA sequences of this sample code for an identical CDR3. The V and J genes are TRBV18 and TRBJ1-1; weak D call: TRBD1 (5 bases). The CDR3 extends over 14 amino acids. With 3 bases removed from V and 1 base from J, the gap between germline ends came to 9 bases. Germline V CDR1 and CDR2: KGHSH, LQKENI. CDR3 sequence (DNA): TGTGCCAGCTCACCCAAAGGGGAGAACACTGAAGCTTTCTTT. It is translated as CASSPKGENTEAFF.

This chain joins TRBV5-8 and TRBJ2-7, with D unresolved. V gave up 3 bases and J gave up 3 bases, with 16 bases separating them. Germline loops: CDR1 SGHTS, CDR2 YDEGEE. The CDR3 runs to 15 residues. The CDR3 sequence: CASSYYGGRNYEQYF. The CDR3 DNA is TGTGCCAGCAGCTACTACGGCGGACGGAACTACGAGCAGTACTTC.

The chain employs TRBV7-2 and TRBJ1-5, with D possibly matching TRBD1 (5 bases). Germline CDR1 SGHTA, CDR2 FQGNSA. This CDR3 spans 17 amino acids. Trimming took off 0 bases at V and 2 bases at J, with 14 bases between the two ends. CDR3 DNA: TGTGCCAGCAGCTTAGCGTTGGCAGGGCAACGCAATCAGCCCCAGCATTTT. As protein: CASSLALAGQRNQPQHF.

The chain couples TRBV10-2 to TRBJ1-1; a weak D match, TRBD1 (5 bases). Looked up from germline, CDR1 is WSHSY and CDR2 is SAAADI. V was shortened by 3 bases and J by 4 bases, with 15 bases between the two germline ends. This CDR3 has 15 residues. The CDR3 DNA sequence: TGCGCCAGCAGTGACGGGGCTCGGCTGAGCACTGAAGCTTTCTTT. Its translation is CASSDGARLSTEAFF.

The rearrangement uses TRBV5-1 and TRBJ2-2; D ambiguous. Per germline, CDR1 SGHRS and CDR2 YFSETQ. The CDR3 runs to 14 residues. V was shortened by 0 bases and J by 6 bases, with 9 bases between the two germline ends. The CDR3 loop reads CASSLDRVAGELFF. In nucleotides, the CDR3 is TGCGCCAGCAGCTTGGATCGTGTGGCCGGGGAGCTGTTTTTT.

CDR3 in DNA: TGTGCCAGCAGTTACGCGGGACTAGCGTCCGGGGAGCTGTTTTTT. As protein: CASSYAGLASGELFF. The chain links TRBV6-5 to TRBJ2-2; 10 nucleotides align to TRBD2. The CDR3 runs to 15 residues. Per germline, CDR1 MNHEY and CDR2 SVGAGI. V gave up 2 bases and J gave up 6 bases; unmatched junction bases: 3.

The chain has TRBV18 and TRBJ2-7, with TRBD1 as a possible D gene (5 bases). The germline CDR1 and CDR2 sequences are KGHSH and LQKENI. The ends were cut back, 3 bases at V and 4 bases at J, with 10 bases in the middle. The CDR3 has 13 residues. The CDR3 spells CASSPVDIYEQYF. CDR3 nucleotides: TGTGCCAGCTCACCGGTGGACATTTACGAGCAGTACTTC.

This clone was detected only once. The chain recombines TRBV27 with TRBJ2-1, with 9 nucleotides matching TRBD1. There are 16 residues in the CDR3. From germline, CDR1 is MNHEY and CDR2 SMNVEV (reference sequence). Unmatched junction bases numbered 9, after V lost 5 bases and J lost 4 bases. The CDR3 loop reads CASSGGTGHDYNEQFF. The CDR3 nucleotides read TGTGCCAGCAGTGGCGGGACAGGGCACGATTACAATGAGCAGTTCTTC.

The chain has TRBV4-1 and TRBJ1-5; 9 bases fit TRBD1. This CDR3 region has 17 residues. Per germline, CDR1 MGHRA and CDR2 YSYEKL. V shed 1 base, J shed 0 bases, and the junction held 4 bases outside the gene matches. The CDR3 loop is CASSQVTGGNSNQPQHF. The CDR3 DNA sequence: TGCGCCAGCAGCCAAGTAACAGGGGGCAATAGCAATCAGCCCCAGCATTTT.

The chain joins TRBV5-4 to TRBJ1-4; D gene uncertain. V dropped 7 bases and J dropped 8 bases, with 15 bases sitting between them. The CDR3 covers 13 residues. Germline lookup yields CDR1 SGHNT and CDR2 YYREEE (reference sequence). The CDR3 here is CASGKQSDEKLFF. Here the CDR3 DNA reads TGTGCCAGCGGGAAACAGTCCGACGAAAAACTGTTTTTT.